This T cell receptor beta chain came from a study of blood T cell repertoires in COVID-19 (dated by TCRdb to 2019 to 2021). Notes on the research overall: Samples covering the acute and convalescent phases of COVID-19 were provided by collaborators in the United States, Italy and Spain. The samples were drawn from the first 160 participants of the ongoing ImmuneRACE study and from some 1,300 subjects provided by 6 global collaborators. Where available, HLA class I and class II types were taken from metadata supplied by the sample provider and were not determined by assay-based typing. The repertoires were made available in a free public database intended to serve as a resource for research on the immune response to SARS-CoV-2. The dataset comprised deeply sampled blood TCRbeta repertoires from subjects exposed to, actively infected with, or recovered from COVID-19. The sample metadata nearly always contained a de-identified subject ID, COVID-19 status, age in years and sex. The material from the prospective study consisted of cDNA or gDNA derived from T cells, B-cell-depleted T cells, or PBMCs.

TCRbeta CDR3 regions were amplified from genomic DNA by means of the immunoSEQ Assay, a bias-controlled multiplex PCR. In the original analysis: The number of nucleated cells in each sample was estimated from the amplification of reference gene primers within the assay. To quantify the absolute abundance of each unique TCRbeta CDR3 rearrangement, sequence reads were collapsed and filtered. For each sample, productive Simpson clonality was calculated as the square root of Simpson's diversity index across productive rearrangements. TCRdb holds this immuneACCESS table with in-frame rearrangements only. Some clones are missing; in checked studies, unresolved V genes explain under half, and the rest has no known cause. V, J and clone size derive from that table, while D and trimming were established from the DNA sequence. The sample contains just over 350,000 clones, about 88% of them found a single time. The top ten clones comprise roughly 3% of the sample.

With respect to this clone: Its antigen is unknown. Base qualities are not provided; no much larger clone lies one nucleotide away.

In the germline V gene, CDR1 corresponds to MDHEN and CDR2 to SYDVKM. Taken from cysteine to phenylalanine, the CDR3 has 16 residues. Of the read, only the CDR3 DNA is kept; its 48 bases are in frame from base 1. Unmatched junction bases come to 13, with V trimmed by 2 bases and J by 6 bases. Broad study findings and their caveats: How much clinical and demographic metadata was included differed by source and by participant, and the metadata was provided uncurated.

Enrolling through a virtual design, the prospective study's participants ranged in age from roughly 18 to 90 years and lived across some 22 United States geographic areas. Cohort assignment in the prospective study relied on participant-reported clinical history from a screening survey and a study questionnaire. Recovered participants in ImmuneRACE Cohort 3 were defined by two consecutive negative NP/OP PCR tests, clearance by a healthcare professional, or resolution of symptoms. In the prospective study, whole blood, serum and a nasopharyngeal or oropharyngeal swab were collected from each participant by mobile phlebotomists. Additional blood draws and questionnaires over an approximately two-month period could optionally be provided by prospective study participants. Prospective study blood samples were shipped either frozen or at room temperature before DNA extraction.

The sample taken for sequencing was PBMCs or T cells enriched from blood (not recorded which). This receptor was taken from a woman aged 25 to 45 who had recovered from COVID-19. The sequence is built from TRBV28 and TRBJ2-7, with TRBD2 matching 7 junction bases. The DNA is TGTGCCAGCAGTTTACCCCTGGCTAGCGGCTTTTTCGAGCAGTACTTC. Its protein is CASSLPLASGFFEQYF.